Below, 10 T cell receptor beta chains from the same sample are listed, as sequenced in a study of cytomegalovirus exposure and HLA in healthy donors. It was with 60 Vbeta and 13 Jbeta primers that the PCR ran. The data were produced by immunoSEQ multiplex PCR, yet TCRdb's version contains in-frame clones alone and is incomplete. This sample yields roughly 100,000 clones, of which roughly 82% are seen a single time; more than 1.5% belongs to the top ten. What was sequenced was PBMCs. These receptors came from a man in his fifties or sixties in good health and CMV-seronegative.

This sequence joins TRBV11-2 and TRBJ1-4, with D possibly TRBD1 on 6 matching bases. This CDR3 comprises 14 residues. Trimming took 5 bases from V and 6 from J, leaving 13 bases between them. Germline loops: CDR1 SGHAT, CDR2 FQNNGV. The CDR3 loop is CASSGGGPYEKLFF. The DNA of the CDR3 is TGTGCCAGCAGCGGTGGGGGCCCGTATGAAAAACTGTTTTTT.

The V gene is TRBV7-9, the J gene TRBJ2-5; unclear D gene. V shed 5 bases and J shed 1 base, with 5 bases lying between them. The V gene's germline CDR1 is SEHNR and CDR2 FQNEAQ (reference sequence). CDR3 length: 12 amino acids. The CDR3 sequence: CASSPLQETQYF. In DNA, the CDR3 is TGTGCCAGCAGCCCACTCCAAGAGACCCAGTACTTC.

This rearrangement joins TRBV7-9 to TRBJ2-7; a possible D gene is TRBD1 (5 bases). The germline gives CDR1 SEHNR, CDR2 FQNEAQ (reference sequence). Trimming took off 1 base at V and 4 bases at J, with 11 bases between the two ends. This CDR3 is 14 amino acids long. CDR3 in amino acids: CASSLGGLSYEQYF. Written as DNA, the CDR3 is TGTGCCAGCAGCTTAGGGGGCCTGTCATACGAGCAGTACTTC. Using reference TRBV7-9 and TRBJ2-7 for the parts outside the CDR3, the full variable domain is DTGVSQNPRHKITKRGQNVTFRCDPISEHNRLYWYRQTLGQGPEFLTYFQNEAQLEKSRLLSDRFSAERPKGSFSTLEIQRTEQGDSAMYLCASSLGGLSYEQYFGPGTRLTVT.

A single count supports this clone. V usage is TRBV5-5 and J usage is TRBJ1-3, with a weak D call TRBD1 (6 bases). Germline V gene data show CDR1 as SGHKS and CDR2 as YYEKEE (reference sequence). The CDR3 totals 14 residues. The V gene lost 3 bases and the J gene lost 0 bases, with 7 bases spanning the gap. The chain's CDR3 is CASSSQGSGNTIYF. The CDR3 coding sequence is TGTGCCAGCAGCTCACAGGGCTCTGGAAACACCATATATTTT.

This clone was detected once. This chain links TRBV5-1 with TRBJ1-1; TRBD1 agrees at 7 bases. CDR1 and CDR2 (germline): SGHRS, YFSETQ. This CDR3 has 15 amino acids. After removal of 0 bases from V and 6 bases from J, the junction contained 8 bases not matched to a gene. The CDR3 sequence is CASSLGQGGYAEAFF. DNA of the CDR3: TGCGCCAGCAGCTTGGGACAGGGTGGTTACGCTGAAGCTTTCTTT.

The chain uses TRBV2 and TRBJ1-2; 8 bases match TRBD1. CDR3 length equals 12 residues. The V segment lost 5 bases and the J segment 6 bases; nucleotides outside the gene matches: 2. Germline lookup yields CDR1 SNHLY and CDR2 FYNNEI. The CDR3 loop is CASSLTGDGYTF. CDR3 sequence (DNA): TGTGCCAGCAGTTTGACAGGGGATGGCTACACCTTC.

The rearrangement links TRBV5-1 to TRBJ1-1; the D is unclear. Trimming pared 4 bases from V and 3 bases from J, leaving 13 bases between. CDR1 is SGHRS, CDR2 YFSETQ, per germline. The CDR3 runs to 14 residues. The CDR3 region is CASSPGARDTEAFF. CDR3 sequence (DNA): TGCGCCAGCAGCCCCGGCGCGAGGGACACTGAAGCTTTCTTT.

V gene TRBV29-1 combines with J gene TRBJ1-2, with D unresolved. CDR3 length equals 15 residues. V was clipped by 4 bases and J by 5 bases, with 20 bases between them. Germline lookup yields CDR1 SQVTM and CDR2 ANQGSEA. CDR3: CSVVGDQPEGYGYTF. CDR3 DNA sequence: TGCAGCGTTGTTGGCGACCAACCAGAGGGATATGGCTACACCTTC.

V is TRBV4-1 and J is TRBJ2-5; possibly TRBD2 for D (7 bases). V lost 1 base and J 1 base, leaving 13 bases between the germline ends. Germline V CDR1 and CDR2: MGHRA, YSYEKL. There are 16 residues in the CDR3. CDR3: CASSQGGRGAQETQYF. CDR3 bases: TGCGCCAGCAGCCAAGGCGGTCGGGGGGCCCAAGAGACCCAGTACTTC.

This sequence joins TRBV19 and TRBJ2-2; a weak D match, TRBD1 (5 bases). Germline V gives CDR1 LNHDA, CDR2 SQIVND (reference sequence). The V end was cut by 9 bases, the J end by 0 bases, with 11 bases between. This CDR3 contains 14 residues. CDR3 loop: CASEETANTGELFF. As DNA, the CDR3 is TGTGCCAGCGAGGAGACAGCGAACACCGGGGAGCTGTTTTTT.